One and the same sample provided the 18 T cell receptor beta chains below, sequenced in a study of blood T cell repertoires in COVID-19. Data came from immunoSEQ multiplex PCR; TCRdb stores just in-frame clones and leaves some out. The repertoire consists of just over 300,000 clones, with 85% to 90% occurring once and the leading ten covering 3.5% to 4.5%. The sequencing sample was made of PBMCs or T cells enriched from blood (not recorded which). The receptors derive from a young woman with acute COVID-19.

The chain employs TRBV28 and TRBJ1-1; D remains ambiguous. Germline CDR1 is MDHEN and CDR2 is SYDVKM. The CDR3 has 12 amino acids. Trimming left V 3 bases short and J 6 bases short, with 8 bases between. CDR3 region: CASSFEGAEAFF. CDR3 in DNA: TGTGCCAGCAGTTTTGAGGGTGCTGAAGCTTTCTTT.

This chain links TRBV6-6 with TRBJ2-1; 10 bases fit TRBD2. CDR1 is MNHNY, CDR2 SVGAGI, per germline (reference sequence). J was trimmed by 6 bases and V by 2 bases; bases with no gene match: 4. The CDR3 consists of 15 residues. This CDR3 is CASSYGLAGVNEQFF. The CDR3 coding sequence is TGTGCCAGCAGTTACGGTCTAGCGGGAGTCAATGAGCAGTTCTTC.

The rearrangement links TRBV19 to TRBJ2-3, with TRBD2 matching 7 bases. The CDR3 consists of 16 residues. CDR1 and CDR2 from the germline V gene are LNHDA and SQIVND (reference sequence). Trimming at V came to 5 bases and at J to 2 bases, leaving 10 bases not matched to a gene. In DNA, the CDR3 is TGTGCCAGTAGTTATGGGGCTAGCGGATACACAGATACGCAGTATTTT. This encodes CASSYGASGYTDTQYF.

The chain uses TRBV5-8 and TRBJ1-1; no clear D gene. This CDR3 has 13 residues. Germline V gene sequence: CDR1 SGHTS, CDR2 YDEGEE. V was trimmed by 2 bases and J by 4 bases, leaving 9 bases between them. The CDR3 nucleotides read TGTGCCAGCAGCTTTACAGACCTCACTGAAGCTTTCTTT. This translates into CASSFTDLTEAFF.

The chain couples TRBV7-2 to TRBJ2-7; 7 bases match TRBD2. V lost 5 bases and J lost 4; bases outside the gene matches: 8. Germline lookup yields CDR1 SGHTA and CDR2 FQGNSA. This CDR3 contains 14 residues. The CDR3 sequence is CASSPGLVSYEQYF. DNA of the CDR3: TGTGCCAGCAGCCCCGGACTAGTAAGTTACGAGCAGTACTTC.

This chain joins TRBV7-3 and TRBJ1-1; a weak D match, TRBD1 (6 bases). This CDR3 region has 14 residues. V lost 6 bases and J 0 bases, leaving 11 bases between the germline ends. The V gene's germline CDR1 is SGHTA and CDR2 FQGTGA. The CDR3 loop is CASRKDSLNTEAFF. For the CDR3, the DNA is TGTGCCAGCAGAAAGGACAGTTTGAACACTGAAGCTTTCTTT.

The J gene is TRBJ1-1, the V gene TRBV12-3 or TRBV12-4; D is perhaps TRBD1 (6 bases). The CDR3 spans 13 residues. V was trimmed by 6 bases and J by 3 bases, leaving 11 bases between them. The CDR3 here is CASRTGLDTEAFF. CDR3 bases: TGTGCCAGCAGGACAGGACTAGACACTGAAGCTTTCTTT.

A single count supports this clone. This chain joins TRBV5-1 and TRBJ2-3, with D maybe TRBD2 (5 bases). V shed 4 bases and J shed 4 bases, with 16 bases lying between them. Germline loops: CDR1 SGHRS, CDR2 YFSETQ. The CDR3 covers 15 residues. CDR3 region: CASSPEGGGADTQYF. DNA for the CDR3: TGCGCCAGCAGCCCCGAAGGAGGAGGTGCAGATACGCAGTATTTT.

This clone was recorded once. The chain carries TRBV14 and TRBJ1-2, with D hard to call. V dropped 4 bases and J dropped 2 bases, with 5 bases sitting between them. Germline CDR1 is SGHDN and CDR2 is FVKESK. CDR3 length: 12 amino acids. CDR3 protein: CASSPTNYGYTF. The CDR3 DNA reads as TGTGCCAGCAGCCCTACGAACTATGGCTACACCTTC.

V is TRBV18 and J is TRBJ2-7; D may be TRBD2 (6 bases). V lost 10 bases and J lost 6, with 16 bases in between. The CDR3 loop spans 12 amino acids. Per germline, CDR1 KGHSH and CDR2 LQKENI. The CDR3 here is CATGTSRGEQYF. The CDR3 nucleotides are TGTGCCACCGGGACTTCCCGGGGCGAGCAGTACTTC.

This chain uses TRBV7-2 with TRBJ1-1; 7 nucleotides agree with TRBD1. The CDR3 runs 15 residues. V shed 4 bases, J shed 1 base, and the junction held 6 bases outside the gene matches. CDR1 is SGHTA and CDR2 is FQGNSA in the germline V gene. In DNA, the CDR3 is TGTGCCAGCAGCTACCCCCAGGGGGAGAACACTGAAGCTTTCTTT. Its translation is CASSYPQGENTEAFF.

J is TRBJ2-3 and V is TRBV5-1, with 9 bases fitting TRBD2. The germline V gene has CDR1 SGHRS and CDR2 YFSETQ. This CDR3 is built from 17 residues. The CDR3 spells CAPRQTSGQRSTDTQYF. The CDR3 region has the DNA TGCGCTCCACGACAGACTAGCGGCCAACGGAGTACAGATACGCAGTATTTT. The variable domain in full, completed from reference TRBV5-1 and TRBJ2-3, reads KAGVTQTPRYLIKTRGQQVTLSCSPISGHRSVSWYQQTPGQGLQFLFEYFSETQRNKGNFPGRFSGRQFSNSRSEMNVSTLELGDSALYLCAPRQTSGQRSTDTQYFGPGTRLTVL.

The CDR3 coding sequence is TGTGCCAGCAGTTCCGGGACAACCCTAGGCTACACCTTC. Protein: CASSSGTTLGYTF. The chain is built from TRBV28 and TRBJ1-2, with D possibly being TRBD1 (6 bases). V gave up 4 bases and J gave up 8 bases, with 14 bases separating them. The CDR3 is 13 amino acids. The V gene's germline CDR1 is MDHEN and CDR2 SYDVKM.

The rearrangement joins TRBV7-9 to TRBJ1-4; no clear D gene. Germline CDR1 reads SEHNR; CDR2 reads FQNEAQ (reference sequence). This CDR3 has 15 amino acids. V gave up 5 bases and J gave up 0 bases, with 10 bases separating them. The CDR3 coding sequence is TGTGCCAGCAGCCCCTGGGCCACAACTAATGAAAAACTGTTTTTT. Translating it yields CASSPWATTNEKLFF.

This chain uses TRBV5-4 with TRBJ2-1; TRBD2 agrees at 7 bases. Unmatched junction bases numbered 14, after V lost 4 bases and J lost 7 bases. This CDR3 is built from 16 residues. Germline loops: CDR1 SGHNT, CDR2 YYREEE (reference sequence). CDR3 DNA: TGTGCCAGCAGCCCGGGCGGGAGTCCCTCGTGGAATGAGCAGTTCTTC. Amino acids: CASSPGGSPSWNEQFF.

The chain has TRBV10-3 and TRBJ1-6, with no clear D. Per the germline V gene, CDR1 is ENHRY and CDR2 is SYGVKD. V lost 2 bases and J lost 8, with 13 bases in between. This CDR3 is 15 amino acids long. DNA for the CDR3: TGTGCCATCAGTGAGATGGAAGGAGCAGATTCACCCCTCCACTTT. It encodes CAISEMEGADSPLHF.

The V gene is TRBV11-2, the J gene TRBJ2-7; 7 nucleotides line up with TRBD1. In germline, CDR1 is SGHAT, CDR2 FQNNGV. CDR3 length: 16 amino acids. After removal of 5 bases from V and 1 base from J, the junction contained 11 bases not matched to a gene. This CDR3 reads CASSHVPTGTSYEQYF. Written as DNA, the CDR3 is TGTGCCAGCAGCCACGTCCCGACAGGGACATCCTACGAGCAGTACTTC.

The CDR3 bases are TGTGCCAGTAGTATGGCAGGGTGGCAGCCCCAGCATTTT. This sequence encodes CASSMAGWQPQHF. The genes are TRBV19 and TRBJ1-5; perhaps TRBD1 as D (5 bases). The V gene's germline CDR1 is LNHDA and CDR2 SQIVND (reference sequence). CDR3 length equals 13 residues. The ends were cut back, 3 bases at V and 7 bases at J, with 10 bases in the middle.